The sequence of this T cell receptor beta chain was determined in a study of control samples from healthy donors and cancer patients. CDR1 is SGDLS and CDR2 is YYNGEE in the germline V gene. V was trimmed by 2 bases and J by 4 bases, leaving 16 bases between them. This CDR3 comprises 16 residues. The table came from immunoSEQ multiplex PCR; TCRdb's copy has only in-frame clones and leaves some out. The table shows almost 90,000 clones, with approximately 81% occurring only once. This chain links TRBV9 with TRBJ2-1, with D possibly being TRBD1 (6 bases). Source material: blood. The TCR sequence derives from a woman aged 40 to 50 in good health. The CDR3 is CASSVEGTTGYNEQFF. The CDR3 DNA sequence: TGTGCCAGCAGCGTCGAGGGGACGACAGGTTACAATGAGCAGTTCTTC.